One sample yielded the 13 T cell receptor beta chains listed below, sequenced in a study of blood T cell repertoires in COVID-19. Some clones are missing from TCRdb's copy, which holds only in-frame ones; the method was immunoSEQ multiplex PCR. The table shows 150,000 to 160,000 clones, with roughly 80% occurring only once. Sequenced input: peripheral blood. The receptors stem from an older woman with COVID-19, enrolled during active disease.

The chain is built from TRBV29-1 and TRBJ1-3; TRBD1 might be the D (6 bases). This CDR3 is built from 13 residues. CDR1 and CDR2 from the germline V gene are SQVTM and ANQGSEA. Trimming stripped 6 bases from V and 4 bases from J, with 13 bases between. The CDR3, as DNA: TGCAGCGTCGTCCCCGGGACAGGAAACACCATATATTTT. Translating gives CSVVPGTGNTIYF.

The V and J genes are TRBV5-6 and TRBJ2-1; D is possibly TRBD1 (6 bases). The CDR3 totals 12 residues. Germline CDR1 and CDR2: SGHDT and YYEEEE. The V end was cut by 10 bases, the J end by 4 bases, with 12 bases between. DNA for the CDR3: TGTGCCTCCTCAGGACAGTACAATGAGCAGTTCTTC. It encodes CASSGQYNEQFF.

This chain links TRBV30 with TRBJ1-6; no firm D call. The CDR3 sequence is 13 residues long. V lost 4 bases and J 7 bases, leaving 11 bases between the germline ends. Germline V CDR1 and CDR2: GTSNPN, SVGIG (reference sequence). The CDR3 protein is CAWTPTRNSPLHF. The CDR3 bases are TGTGCCTGGACCCCCACCAGGAATTCACCCCTCCACTTT. The full variable domain, completed using reference TRBV30 and TRBJ1-6, is SQTIHQWPATLVQPVGSPLSLECTVEGTSNPNLYWYRQAAGRGLQLLFYSVGIGQISSEVPQNLSASRPQDRQFILSSKKLLLSDSGFYLCAWTPTRNSPLHFGNGTRLTVT.

The chain combines TRBV19 with TRBJ1-4; D unresolved. This CDR3 has 14 residues. V was shortened by 1 base and J by 10 bases, with 13 bases between the two germline ends. From germline, CDR1 is LNHDA and CDR2 SQIVND (reference sequence). CDR3 sequence (DNA): TGTGCCAGTAGTATAGGACAAGCCGGAGGAAAACTGTTTTTT. It translates to CASSIGQAGGKLFF. Supplemented by reference TRBV19 and TRBJ1-4, the full variable domain reads DGGITQSPKYLFRKEGQNVTLSCEQNLNHDAMYWYRQDPGQGLRLIYYSQIVNDFQKGDIAEGYSVSREKKESFPLTVTSAQKNPTAFYLCASSIGQAGGKLFFGSGTQLSVL.

In its sample, this clone was seen once. The chain links TRBV9 to TRBJ1-2; D not resolved. With 3 bases removed from V and 1 base from J, the gap between germline ends came to 7 bases. Germline CDR1 reads SGDLS; CDR2 reads YYNGEE. The CDR3 totals 13 residues. CDR3 DNA sequence: TGTGCCAGCAGCGCCGAGGGTAACTATGGCTACACCTTC. Its translation: CASSAEGNYGYTF.

The V gene is TRBV30, the J gene TRBJ1-6; 8 nucleotides align to TRBD1. Germline V gives CDR1 GTSNPN, CDR2 SVGIG (reference sequence). The junction had 3 bases not matched to a gene; V was cut back by 5 bases and J by 9 bases. The length of the CDR3 is 12 residues. The CDR3 DNA reads TGTGCCTGGGCACAGGGGGGTTCACCCCTCCACTTT. Its translation is CAWAQGGSPLHF.

In the case of this clone: One end of the junction is discordant with germline, which a read error may explain. The chain is built from TRBV19 and TRBJ2-7; perhaps TRBD2 as D (7 bases). Germline assignment: CDR1 LNHDA and CDR2 SQIVND (reference sequence). The CDR3 has 15 amino acids. This chain's CDR3 is CASSIWGGLGYEQHF. CDR3 nucleotides: TGTGCCAGTAGTATTTGGGGGGGCCTGGGTTACGAGCAGCACTTC. Full variable domain (missing parts from reference TRBV19 and TRBJ2-7): DGGITQSPKYLFRKEGQNVTLSCEQNLNHDAMYWYRQDPGQGLRLIYYSQIVNDFQKGDIAEGYSVSREKKESFPLTVTSAQKNPTAFYLCASSIWGGLGYEQHFGPGTRLTVT.

The chain couples TRBV7-2 to TRBJ2-3; TRBD2 is a possible D gene (5 bases). Trimming cost V 4 bases and J 0 bases, with 11 bases left between them. Germline V gene lookup returns CDR1 SGHTA and CDR2 FQGNSA. CDR3 length equals 15 residues. The CDR3 bases are TGTGCCAGCAGCTCTTCGGGGAGAAGCACAGATACGCAGTATTTT. Amino acids: CASSSSGRSTDTQYF.

The CDR3 loop reads CASSVEPGTHQPQHF. CDR3 in DNA: TGTGCCAGCAGCGTAGAACCGGGAACGCATCAGCCCCAGCATTTT. This rearrangement joins TRBV9 to TRBJ1-5; D gene unclear. Trimming removed 0 bases at V and 5 bases at J, with 12 bases between. CDR3 length equals 15 residues. CDR1 and CDR2 from the germline V gene are SGDLS and YYNGEE.

The chain couples TRBV4-1 to TRBJ2-5; TRBD2 is a possible D gene (6 bases). Germline CDR1 reads MGHRA; CDR2 reads YSYEKL. V lost 1 base to trimming and J lost 1 base, with 19 bases between them. The CDR3 consists of 18 residues. As DNA, the CDR3 is TGCGCCAGCAGCCAAGCGCACCCCCTTAGGGACTTCCAAGAGACCCAGTACTTC. Protein: CASSQAHPLRDFQETQYF.

This chain connects TRBV7-8 to TRBJ1-4; weak D call: TRBD1 (6 bases). CDR1 and CDR2 (germline): SGHVS, FQNEAQ. The V end was cut by 5 bases, the J end by 1 base, with 11 bases between. The CDR3 totals 15 residues. Here the CDR3 DNA reads TGTGCCAGCAGCCCAAGGGGGGGAACTAATGAAAAACTGTTTTTT. Translated: CASSPRGGTNEKLFF.

The V call is TRBV19, the J call TRBJ1-1; TRBD1 might be the D (6 bases). Trimming left V 7 bases short and J 3 bases short, with 15 bases between. The CDR3 has 14 residues. Germline V gene lookup returns CDR1 LNHDA and CDR2 SQIVND (reference sequence). CDR3 loop: CASKHRDRDTEAFF. The CDR3 DNA follows: TGTGCCAGTAAACACAGGGATAGGGACACTGAAGCTTTCTTT.

The chain employs TRBV5-1 and TRBJ2-1, with TRBD2 matching over 8 bases. Germline CDR1 reads SGHRS; CDR2 reads YFSETQ. Germline trimming cut 0 bases from V and 3 bases from J; bases unmatched to any gene: 11. This CDR3 spans 18 amino acids. The DNA for the CDR3 is TGCGCCAGCAGCTTGGTCAGGGCTAGCGGGCGCTTCTACAATGAGCAGTTCTTC. Encoded protein: CASSLVRASGRFYNEQFF.